This TCR beta chain was captured by sequencing in a study of T-cell memory formation after mild COVID-19. TCRdb reprocessed the 5' RACE reads with MiXCR, giving one entry per CDR3 protein. Of 150,000 to 200,000 distinct CDR3 sequences in the sample, about a third are singletons; the top ten hold 9.5% to 15%. The origin of this receptor is an adult woman who had mild COVID-19 (a few samples of this study predate the infection). Cell type and time point are not known. The sequenced sample consisted of PBMCs or a T cell subset sorted from them (not recorded which).

Here the CDR3 DNA reads TGCAGCGTCGGAGGGAGTTCAGTCGACAATGAGCAGTTCTTC. Translating gives CSVGGSSVDNEQFF. The chain combines TRBV29-1 with TRBJ2-1, with TRBD2 as a possible D gene (6 bases). This CDR3 contains 14 residues. Trimming left V 6 bases short and J 5 bases short, with 17 bases between. CDR1 and CDR2 (germline): SQVTM, ANQGSEA.